Each of the 6 T cell receptor beta chains below was sequenced from the same sample in a study of cytomegalovirus exposure and HLA in healthy donors. PCR used 60 Vbeta primers and 13 Jbeta primers. Generated by immunoSEQ multiplex PCR, the TCRdb table keeps only in-frame clones and is missing some. The sample yields over 100,000 clones, less than 90% seen once. The source material was PBMCs. The source of these receptors is a middle-aged man in good health and CMV-seronegative.

The chain combines TRBV5-1 with TRBJ2-5; TRBD2 matches at 12 bases. V lost 4 bases to trimming and J lost 5 bases; unmatched junction nucleotides: 6. Germline CDR1 is SGHRS and CDR2 is YFSETQ. This CDR3 spans 15 amino acids. The CDR3 loop reads CASSHGLAGLETQYF. The CDR3 nucleotides read TGCGCCAGCAGCCATGGACTAGCGGGACTGGAGACCCAGTACTTC.

This clone was observed once. This chain links TRBV6-1 with TRBJ2-2; 7 bases line up with TRBD2. The trim removed 5 bases at V and 4 bases at J, leaving 1 base unmatched. The germline V gene encodes CDR1 MNHNS and CDR2 SASEGT. The CDR3 is made up of 13 amino acids. The DNA of the CDR3 is TGTGCCAGCAGTTCTAGCGGCACCGGGGAGCTGTTTTTT. As protein: CASSSSGTGELFF.

J is TRBJ1-2 and V is TRBV6-1, with TRBD1 matching 8 bases. This CDR3 has 14 amino acids. V shed 3 bases and J 7 bases; nucleotides not matched to a gene: 7. Germline CDR1 and CDR2: MNHNS and SASEGT. The CDR3 DNA reads TGTGCCAGCAGTGAGCGGACAGGGAAGGTTGGCTACACCTTC. Amino acid sequence: CASSERTGKVGYTF.

V gene TRBV18 combines with J gene TRBJ2-3, with a tentative D call TRBD1 (6 bases). The germline gives CDR1 KGHSH, CDR2 LQKENI. Trimming left V 6 bases short and J 3 bases short, with 19 bases between. The CDR3 has 16 residues. CDR3 sequence (DNA): TGTGCCAGCTCCCCAGGAACAGGGTTCAATACAGATACGCAGTATTTT. Amino acid sequence: CASSPGTGFNTDTQYF. Based on the CDR3 plus reference TRBV18 and TRBJ2-3, the full variable domain is NAGVMQNPRHLVRRRGQEARLRCSPMKGHSHVYWYRQLPEEGLKFMVYLQKENIIDESGMPKERFSAEFPKEGPSILRIQQVVRGDSAAYFCASSPGTGFNTDTQYFGPGTRLTVL.

The chain employs TRBV7-2 and TRBJ2-3; 8 bases fit TRBD2. V shed 1 base and J 4 bases; nucleotides not matched to a gene: 13. The CDR3 length is 18 residues. The germline V gene has CDR1 SGHTA and CDR2 FQGNSA. This CDR3 reads CASSLGPQYGGGADTQYF. The DNA for the CDR3 is TGTGCCAGCAGCTTAGGACCCCAATACGGGGGGGGCGCAGATACGCAGTATTTT.

The chain uses TRBV5-4 and TRBJ2-7, with D tentatively TRBD2 (6 bases). The V gene lost 0 bases and the J gene lost 0 bases, with 10 bases spanning the gap. Germline CDR1 is SGHNT and CDR2 is YYREEE (reference sequence). The CDR3 consists of 15 residues. CDR3 DNA: TGTGCCAGCAGCTTGGGACTAGTGCCCTCCTACGAGCAGTACTTC. Encoded protein: CASSLGLVPSYEQYF.